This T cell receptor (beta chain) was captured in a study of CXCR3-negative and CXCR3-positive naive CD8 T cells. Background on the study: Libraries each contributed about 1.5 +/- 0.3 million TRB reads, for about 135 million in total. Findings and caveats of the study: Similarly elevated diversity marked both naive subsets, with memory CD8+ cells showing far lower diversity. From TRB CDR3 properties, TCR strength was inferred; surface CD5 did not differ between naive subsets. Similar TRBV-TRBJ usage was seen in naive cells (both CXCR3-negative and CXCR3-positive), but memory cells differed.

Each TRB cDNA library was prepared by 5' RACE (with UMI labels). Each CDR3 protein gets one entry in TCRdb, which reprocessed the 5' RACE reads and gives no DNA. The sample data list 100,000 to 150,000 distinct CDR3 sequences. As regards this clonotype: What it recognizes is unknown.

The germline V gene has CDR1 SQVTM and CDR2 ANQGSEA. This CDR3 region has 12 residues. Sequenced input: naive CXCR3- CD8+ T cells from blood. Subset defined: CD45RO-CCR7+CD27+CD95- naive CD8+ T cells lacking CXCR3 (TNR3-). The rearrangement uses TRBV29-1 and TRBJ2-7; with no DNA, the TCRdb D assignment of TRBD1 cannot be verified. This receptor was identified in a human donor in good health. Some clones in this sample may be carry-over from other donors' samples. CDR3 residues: CSVVSGGYEQYF.